This T cell receptor (beta chain) was recovered during a study of PD-L1 blockade in urothelial cancer. Background on the study: About 90% of the 29 patients were males with bladder-origin urothelial cancer. Median T cell yield per blood sample was more than 120,000 cells.

The table lists this clone with a count of one. The time point: pretreatment peripheral blood. Germline values: CDR1 MDHEN, CDR2 SYDVKM. The CDR3 consists of 14 residues. With 5 bases clipped from V and 9 bases from J, the junction kept 9 bases outside the gene matches. TCRdb's table, derived via immunoSEQ multiplex PCR, lists solely in-frame clones and lacks some. This sample has 95,000 or so clones, with roughly 91% found just once. Source: PBMCs, taken around atezolizumab (anti-PD-L1) treatment. The chain joins TRBV28 to TRBJ2-1, with 8 nucleotides matching TRBD2. This TCR was recovered from a man between 60 and 75 years old with urothelial cancer. Here the CDR3 reads CASSNGRARGEQFF. The CDR3 DNA sequence: TGTGCCAGCAGTAACGGGAGGGCCCGAGGTGAGCAGTTCTTC.